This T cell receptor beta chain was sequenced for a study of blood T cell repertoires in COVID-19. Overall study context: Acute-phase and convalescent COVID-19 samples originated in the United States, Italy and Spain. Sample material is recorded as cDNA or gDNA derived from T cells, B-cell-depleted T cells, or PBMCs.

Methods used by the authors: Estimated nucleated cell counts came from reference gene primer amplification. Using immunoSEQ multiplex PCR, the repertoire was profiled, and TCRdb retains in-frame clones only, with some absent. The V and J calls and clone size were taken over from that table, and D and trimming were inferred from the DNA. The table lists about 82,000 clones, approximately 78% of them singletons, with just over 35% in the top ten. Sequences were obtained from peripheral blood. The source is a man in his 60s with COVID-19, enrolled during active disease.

Here the CDR3 reads CASSEVTSNYGYTF. As DNA, the CDR3 is TGTGCCAGCAGTGAAGTAACATCTAACTATGGCTACACCTTC. The chain combines TRBV2 with TRBJ1-2; the D is unclear. V was cut by 1 base and J by 0 bases, with 6 bases left in between. This CDR3 is built from 14 residues. In germline, CDR1 is SNHLY, CDR2 FYNNEI.